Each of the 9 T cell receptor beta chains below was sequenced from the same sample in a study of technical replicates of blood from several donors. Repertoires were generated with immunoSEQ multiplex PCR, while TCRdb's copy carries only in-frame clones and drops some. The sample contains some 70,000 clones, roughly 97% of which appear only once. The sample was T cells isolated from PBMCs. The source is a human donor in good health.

The CDR3 protein is CASSLAGIRVQYF. The CDR3 nucleotides are TGTGCCAGCAGCTTAGCCGGGATCCGCGTGCAGTACTTC. The J gene is TRBJ2-7, the V gene TRBV13; a weak D match, TRBD2 (5 bases). The CDR3 contains 13 residues. Germline CDR1 reads PRHDT; CDR2 reads FYEKMQ (reference sequence). V shed 1 base and J shed 9 bases, with 13 bases lying between them. Looking up the rest from reference TRBV13 and TRBJ2-7 gives the full variable domain: AAGVIQSPRHLIKEKRETATLKCYPIPRHDTVYWYQQGPGQDPQFLISFYEKMQSDKGSIPDRFSAQQFSDYHSELNMSSLELGDSALYFCASSLAGIRVQYFGPGTRLTVT.

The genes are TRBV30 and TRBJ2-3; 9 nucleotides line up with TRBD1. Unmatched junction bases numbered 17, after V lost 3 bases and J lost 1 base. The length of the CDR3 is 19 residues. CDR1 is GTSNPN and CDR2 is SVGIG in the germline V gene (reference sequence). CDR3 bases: TGTGCCTGGAGGAGTCCGGGACAGGGCTTTGGAATGGGCACAGATACGCAGTATTTT. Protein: CAWRSPGQGFGMGTDTQYF.

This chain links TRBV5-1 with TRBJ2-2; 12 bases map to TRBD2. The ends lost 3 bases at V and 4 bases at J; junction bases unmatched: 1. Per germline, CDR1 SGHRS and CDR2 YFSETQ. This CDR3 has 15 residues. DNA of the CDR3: TGCGCCAGCAGCTGGACTAGCGGGATCACCGGGGAGCTGTTTTTT. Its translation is CASSWTSGITGELFF.

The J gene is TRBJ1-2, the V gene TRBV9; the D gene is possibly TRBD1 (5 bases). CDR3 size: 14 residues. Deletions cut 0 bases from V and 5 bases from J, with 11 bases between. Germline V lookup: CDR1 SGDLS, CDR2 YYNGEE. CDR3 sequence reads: CASSVADSDYGYTF. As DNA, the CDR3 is TGTGCCAGCAGCGTAGCCGACAGCGATTATGGCTACACCTTC. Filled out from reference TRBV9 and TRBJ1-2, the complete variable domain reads DSGVTQTPKHLITATGQRVTLRCSPRSGDLSVYWYQQSLDQGLQFLIQYYNGEERAKGNILERFSAQQFPDLHSELNLSSLELGDSALYFCASSVADSDYGYTFGSGTRLTVV.

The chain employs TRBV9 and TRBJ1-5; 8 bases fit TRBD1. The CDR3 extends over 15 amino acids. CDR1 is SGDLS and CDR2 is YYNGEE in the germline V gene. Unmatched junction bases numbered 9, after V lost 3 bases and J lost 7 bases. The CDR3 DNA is TGTGCCAGCAGCGCGACAGGGGCTGGGGGGCAGCCCCAGCATTTT. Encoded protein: CASSATGAGGQPQHF. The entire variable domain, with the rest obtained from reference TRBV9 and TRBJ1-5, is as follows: DSGVTQTPKHLITATGQRVTLRCSPRSGDLSVYWYQQSLDQGLQFLIQYYNGEERAKGNILERFSAQQFPDLHSELNLSSLELGDSALYFCASSATGAGGQPQHFGDGTRLSIL.

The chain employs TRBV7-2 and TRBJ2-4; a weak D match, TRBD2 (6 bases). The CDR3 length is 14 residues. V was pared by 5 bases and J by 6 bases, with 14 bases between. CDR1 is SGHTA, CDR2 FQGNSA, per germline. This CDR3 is CASSPGEVLNIQYF. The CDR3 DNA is TGTGCCAGCAGCCCGGGGGAAGTTCTAAACATTCAGTACTTC.

The CDR3 DNA sequence: TGTGCCTGGAGCCAACTAGGCGCTGAAGCTTTCTTT. This sequence encodes CAWSQLGAEAFF. The rearrangement uses TRBV30 and TRBJ1-1; D call uncertain. V gave up 3 bases and J gave up 6 bases, with 11 bases separating them. This CDR3 is built from 12 residues. The germline CDR1 and CDR2 sequences are GTSNPN and SVGIG (reference sequence). Filled out from reference TRBV30 and TRBJ1-1, the complete variable domain reads SQTIHQWPATLVQPVGSPLSLECTVEGTSNPNLYWYRQAAGRGLQLLFYSVGIGQISSEVPQNLSASRPQDRQFILSSKKLLLSDSGFYLCAWSQLGAEAFFGQGTRLTVV.

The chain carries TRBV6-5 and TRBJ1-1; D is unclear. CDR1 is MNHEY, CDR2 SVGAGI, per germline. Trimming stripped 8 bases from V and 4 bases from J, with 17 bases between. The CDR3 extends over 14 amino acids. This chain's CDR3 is CASGRDPSITEAFF. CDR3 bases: TGTGCCAGCGGGCGCGACCCATCAATCACTGAAGCTTTCTTT.

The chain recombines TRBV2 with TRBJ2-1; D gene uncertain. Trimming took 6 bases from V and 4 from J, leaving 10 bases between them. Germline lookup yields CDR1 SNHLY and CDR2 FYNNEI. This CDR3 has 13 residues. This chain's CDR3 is CASSPSRYNEQFF. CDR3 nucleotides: TGTGCCAGCAGCCCGAGCCGTTACAATGAGCAGTTCTTC.